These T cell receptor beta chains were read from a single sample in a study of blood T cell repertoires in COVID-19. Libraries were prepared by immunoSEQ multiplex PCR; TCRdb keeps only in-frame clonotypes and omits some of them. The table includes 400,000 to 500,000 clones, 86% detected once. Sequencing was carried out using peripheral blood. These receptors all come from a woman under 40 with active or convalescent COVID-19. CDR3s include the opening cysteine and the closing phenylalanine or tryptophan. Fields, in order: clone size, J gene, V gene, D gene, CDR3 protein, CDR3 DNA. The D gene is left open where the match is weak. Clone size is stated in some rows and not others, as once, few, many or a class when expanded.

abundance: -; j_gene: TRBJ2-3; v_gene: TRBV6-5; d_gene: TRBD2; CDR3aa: CASAGGHPTDTQYF; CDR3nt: TGTGCCAGCGCGGGGGGGCATCCGACTGATACGCAGTATTTT
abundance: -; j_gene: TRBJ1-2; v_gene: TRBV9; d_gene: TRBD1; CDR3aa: CASSVGPGTGSNYGYTF; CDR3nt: TGTGCCAGCAGCGTAGGGCCGGGGACAGGGTCTAACTATGGCTACACCTTC
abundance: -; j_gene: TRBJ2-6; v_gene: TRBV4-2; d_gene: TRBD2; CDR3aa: CASSQDWLLAGGSSGANVLTF; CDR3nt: TGTGCCAGCAGCCAAGATTGGTTGTTAGCGGGGGGCAGCTCTGGGGCCAACGTCCTGACTTTC
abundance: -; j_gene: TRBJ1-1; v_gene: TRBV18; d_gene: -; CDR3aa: CASSPPGRVDTEAFF; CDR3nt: TGTGCCAGCTCACCACCGGGCAGGGTTGATACTGAAGCTTTCTTT
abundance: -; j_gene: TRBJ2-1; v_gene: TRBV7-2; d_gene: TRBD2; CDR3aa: CASSYTGLADNEQFF; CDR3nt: TGTGCCAGCAGCTACACGGGACTAGCAGACAATGAGCAGTTCTTC
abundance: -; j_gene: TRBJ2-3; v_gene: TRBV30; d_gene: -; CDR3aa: CAWSVTGKTQYF; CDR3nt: TGTGCCTGGAGTGTAACGGGGAAGACGCAGTATTTT
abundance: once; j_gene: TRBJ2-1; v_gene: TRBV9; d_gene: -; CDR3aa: CASSVATQGGSYNEQFF; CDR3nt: TGTGCCAGCAGCGTAGCGACTCAGGGGGGCTCCTACAATGAGCAGTTCTTC
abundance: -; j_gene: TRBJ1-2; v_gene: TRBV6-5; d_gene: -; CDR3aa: CASSRQYLNYGYTF; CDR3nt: TGTGCCAGCAGTAGACAGTATCTAAACTATGGCTACACCTTC
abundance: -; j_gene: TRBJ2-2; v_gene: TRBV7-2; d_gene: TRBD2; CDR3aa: CASSSRLALTGELFF; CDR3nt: TGTGCCAGCAGCTCACGACTAGCGCTCACCGGGGAGCTGTTTTTT
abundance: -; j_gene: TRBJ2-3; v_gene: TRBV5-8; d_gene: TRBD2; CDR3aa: CASSLASGGSDTQYF; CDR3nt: TGTGCCAGCAGCTTGGCTAGCGGGGGGTCAGATACGCAGTATTTT
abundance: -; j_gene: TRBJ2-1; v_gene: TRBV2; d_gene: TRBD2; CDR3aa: CASRRTRTSGNEEQFF; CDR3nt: TGTGCCAGCAGAAGAACAAGGACTAGCGGGAACGAAGAGCAGTTCTTC
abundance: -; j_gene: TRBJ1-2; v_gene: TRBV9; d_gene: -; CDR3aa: CASSPVPGDYGYTF; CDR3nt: TGTGCCAGCAGCCCAGTCCCCGGGGACTATGGCTACACCTTC
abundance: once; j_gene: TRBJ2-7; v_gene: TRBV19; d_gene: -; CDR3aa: CASSTGGGGYEQYF; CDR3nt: TGTGCCAGTAGTACCGGGGGCGGGGGCTACGAGCAGTACTTC
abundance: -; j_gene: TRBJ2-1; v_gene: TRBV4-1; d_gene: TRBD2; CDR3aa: CASSQEILAGGREQFF; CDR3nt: TGCGCCAGCAGCCAAGAGATCCTAGCGGGAGGGCGGGAGCAGTTCTTC
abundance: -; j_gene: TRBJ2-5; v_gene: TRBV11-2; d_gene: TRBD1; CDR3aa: CASSADRAPQETQYF; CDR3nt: TGTGCCAGCAGCGCGGACAGGGCCCCCCAAGAGACCCAGTACTTC
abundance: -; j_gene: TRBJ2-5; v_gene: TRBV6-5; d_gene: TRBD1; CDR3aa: CASSWGTEETQYF; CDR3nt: TGTGCCAGCAGTTGGGGGACAGAAGAGACCCAGTACTTC
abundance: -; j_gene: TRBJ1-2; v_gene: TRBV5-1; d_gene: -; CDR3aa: CASSLGSGEPNYGYTF; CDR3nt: TGCGCCAGCAGCTTGGGGTCGGGGGAGCCTAACTATGGCTACACCTTC
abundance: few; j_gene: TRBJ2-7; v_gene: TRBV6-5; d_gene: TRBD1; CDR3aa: CASSYRDRIANEQYF; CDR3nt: TGTGCCAGCAGTTACCGGGACAGGATAGCCAACGAGCAGTACTTC
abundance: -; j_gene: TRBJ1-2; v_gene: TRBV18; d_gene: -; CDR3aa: CASSPSPSNYGYTF; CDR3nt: TGTGCCAGCTCCCCCAGTCCATCAAACTATGGCTACACCTTC
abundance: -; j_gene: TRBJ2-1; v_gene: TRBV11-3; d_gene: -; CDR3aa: CASSLDNLSEQFF; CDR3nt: TGTGCCAGCAGCTTAGACAATCTTAGTGAGCAGTTCTTC
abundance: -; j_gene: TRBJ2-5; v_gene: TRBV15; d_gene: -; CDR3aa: CATSRARLGGETQYF; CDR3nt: TGTGCCACCAGCAGAGCTCGCCTAGGTGGAGAGACCCAGTACTTC
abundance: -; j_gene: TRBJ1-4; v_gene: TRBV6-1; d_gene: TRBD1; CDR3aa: CASSDQIGQGGEKLFF; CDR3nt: TGTGCCAGCAGTGACCAGATAGGACAGGGGGGTGAAAAACTGTTTTTT
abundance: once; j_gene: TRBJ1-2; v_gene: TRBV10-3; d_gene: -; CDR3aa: CAISSTRGAGGYTF; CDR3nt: TGTGCCATCAGTTCCACCCGGGGGGCTGGTGGCTACACCTTC
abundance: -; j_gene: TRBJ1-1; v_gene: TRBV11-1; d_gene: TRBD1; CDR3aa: CASSPVDRGFGEAFF; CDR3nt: TGTGCCAGCAGCCCGGTCGACAGGGGCTTCGGTGAAGCTTTCTTT
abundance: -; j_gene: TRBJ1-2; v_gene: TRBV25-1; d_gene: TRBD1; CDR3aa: CASGWTGTYGYTF; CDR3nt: TGTGCCAGCGGATGGACAGGAACGTATGGCTACACCTTC
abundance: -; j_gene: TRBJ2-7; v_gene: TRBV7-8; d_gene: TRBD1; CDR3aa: CASSLLTGGEEQYF; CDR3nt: TGTGCCAGCAGCTTACTGACAGGGGGCGAAGAGCAGTACTTC
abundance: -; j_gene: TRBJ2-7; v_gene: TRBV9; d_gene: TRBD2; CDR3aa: CASSVGLAGDYEQYF; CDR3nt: TGTGCCAGCAGCGTAGGGCTAGCGGGTGACTACGAGCAGTACTTC
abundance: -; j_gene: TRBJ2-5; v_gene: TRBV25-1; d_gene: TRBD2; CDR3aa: CASSLAGAETQYF; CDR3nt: TGTGCCAGCAGTCTAGCGGGGGCAGAGACCCAGTACTTC
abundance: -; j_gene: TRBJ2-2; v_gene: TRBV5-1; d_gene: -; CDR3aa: CASSLGRDGELFF; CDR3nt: TGCGCCAGCAGCTTGGGCCGGGACGGGGAGCTGTTTTTT
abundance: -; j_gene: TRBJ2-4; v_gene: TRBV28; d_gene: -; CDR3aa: CASTLGLAKNIQYF; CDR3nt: TGTGCCAGCACTTTGGGACTAGCCAAAAACATTCAGTACTTC